These T cell receptor beta chains were read from a single sample in a study of blood T cell repertoires in COVID-19. The repertoire was sequenced with immunoSEQ multiplex PCR; TCRdb's copy has only in-frame clones and lacks some. In the table there are some 460,000 clones, roughly nine tenths of which are singletons. What was sequenced was PBMCs or T cells enriched from blood (not recorded which). The origin of the receptors is a woman under 30 who had recovered from COVID-19. Both conserved end residues are part of each CDR3. The order of the fields is V gene, CDR3 protein.

TRBV2,CASSEGQIPTYEQYF
TRBV3-1/TRBV3-2,CASSQGQVNYGYTF
TRBV11-1,CASSLNPAADTQYF
TRBV10-3,CAISNRVYEQYF
TRBV24-1,CATSDTGGSQPQHF
TRBV30,CAWRAGHLNTEAFF
TRBV19,CASKEGAETGSIQPQHF
TRBV19,CASSMNPGSGEAFF
TRBV5-4,CASSLGLAETQYF
TRBV2,CASQRGRGGEKLFF
TRBV12-5,CASGLVLGIQGVWTLHF
TRBV5-1,CASSLDKYGGPYEQYF
TRBV12-5,CASGKRQGVNEQFF
TRBV6-1,CASSEFTQGGERPQHF
TRBV2,CASYGQAVEAFF
TRBV5-8,CASSPVGQLIPYSNQPQHF
TRBV5-1,CASSLRRDTEAFF
TRBV7-9,CASRNRGRRWAGANVLTF
TRBV4-1,CASSQRTGFTLLSYNEQFF
TRBV11-2,CASSSYEQYF
TRBV5-1,CASSFRTGYEQYF
TRBV6-1,CASSERPGDNNEQFF
TRBV21-1,CASSQVAGGIDEQFF
TRBV20-1,CSASSIVADTQYF
TRBV5-4,CASSLGAGVSTDTQYF
TRBV5-1,CASSLGTSGGTEQFF
TRBV19,CASSKGTAVYEQFF
TRBV5-5,CASSPRPMGGGTGELFF
TRBV7-8,CASSLNNVRGGDTGELFF
TRBV5-4,CASSQTSADTQYF
TRBV2,CASALLGGGYGYTF
TRBV7-3,CASSFSTGPLAEAFF
TRBV9,CASSVGLTSDGNTIYF
TRBV6-5,CASSVGEWEQPQHF
TRBV11-2,CASSITLAGVYNEQFF
TRBV6-5,CASSYDGTGLRGYTF
TRBV5-1,CASSPARGYSTDTQYF
TRBV4-1,CASSQGPQGEQYF
TRBV5-3,CARSAMRETQYF
TRBV27,CASRDTGGNTGELFF